This T cell receptor beta chain was captured in a study of OX40 agonist ivuxolimab in advanced cancers. Germline CDR1 SNHLY, CDR2 FYNNEI. The trim removed 7 bases at V and 6 bases at J, leaving 12 bases unmatched. This CDR3 spans 15 amino acids. The table came from immunoSEQ multiplex PCR; TCRdb's copy has only in-frame clones and leaves some out. Of around 66,000 clones in the sample, 75% to 90% were seen once. The clonotype comes from an adult with an advanced solid tumor such as melanoma, head and neck, liver or kidney cancer. The chain joins TRBV2 to TRBJ2-5; 9 bases are a match to TRBD2. Sequencing was performed on CD4+ or CD8+ T cells sorted from blood, taken in a trial of the OX40 agonist ivuxolimab. CDR3: CASIGLAGSRKTQYF. In DNA, the CDR3 is TGTGCCAGCATTGGGCTAGCGGGGTCTCGGAAGACCCAGTACTTC.